The 2 T cell receptor beta chains below come from one sample, sequenced in a study of shared clonotypes between healthy human individuals. Libraries were prepared by immunoSEQ multiplex PCR; TCRdb keeps only in-frame clonotypes and omits some of them. The sample lists approximately 470,000 clones, approximately 80% occurring once. Sequencing was done on a sample of PBMCs. The receptors come from a woman aged 40 to 49 in good health. Some clones in this sample may be carry-over from other donors' samples.

The chain recombines TRBV7-2 with TRBJ2-2; 8 bases are shared with TRBD1. V shed 5 bases, J shed 4 bases, and the junction held 6 bases outside the gene matches. CDR1 is SGHTA and CDR2 is FQGNSA in the germline V gene. CDR3 length: 15 residues. CDR3 residues: CASSPTGVGTGELFF. For the CDR3, the DNA is TGTGCCAGCAGCCCGACAGGGGTCGGCACCGGGGAGCTGTTTTTT.

V is TRBV7-3 and J is TRBJ2-1, with TRBD2 matching 9 bases. The CDR3 sequence is 16 residues long. V shed 3 bases and J 7 bases; nucleotides not matched to a gene: 10. Per germline, CDR1 SGHTA and CDR2 FQGTGA. The CDR3 DNA reads as TGTGCCAGCAGCTTCTATCTAGCGGGACCCGGAAATGAGCAGTTCTTC. This encodes CASSFYLAGPGNEQFF.